A single sample is the source of the 3 T cell receptor beta chains below, sequenced in a study of patients and donors after allogeneic stem cell transplantation. TCRdb itself ran the RT-PCR reads through MiXCR, one entry per CDR3 protein. The sample lists tens of thousands of distinct CDR3 sequences; 30% to 40% were seen once. Sequencing was performed on blood, either unsorted or a sorted T cell fraction (not recorded which). Receptor source: a human donor who was either an allogeneic HSCT recipient or a stem cell or donor lymphocyte infusion donor (not recorded which). It is not recorded whose cells these are; they may come from a transplant donor.

The CDR3 bases are TGTGCCAGCATTAGCGGGGGGTTCGAGGAGCTGTTTTTT. Its translation is CASISGGFEELFF. The V call is TRBV2, the J call TRBJ2-2; 10 bases agree with TRBD2. From germline, CDR1 is SNHLY and CDR2 FYNNEI. The CDR3 has 13 residues. Unmatched junction bases numbered 6, after V lost 7 bases and J lost 10 bases.

The V call is TRBV2, the J call TRBJ1-2; TRBD1 is a possible D gene (5 bases). The V gene lost 0 bases and the J gene lost 4 bases, with 12 bases spanning the gap. CDR1 is SNHLY, CDR2 FYNNEI, per germline. The CDR3 extends over 15 amino acids. The CDR3 DNA reads TGTGCCAGCAGTGAAGCGGCGTCGGGGGGCTATGGCTACACCTTC. Its translation is CASSEAASGGYGYTF.

This clonotype occurred a few times. The rearrangement joins TRBV7-2 to TRBJ1-2; possibly TRBD1 for D (6 bases). Per the germline V gene, CDR1 is SGHTA and CDR2 is FQGNSA. The CDR3 totals 15 residues. The V end lost 0 bases, the J end lost 2 bases, and 10 bases lay between the germline ends. CDR3 DNA sequence: TGTGCCAGCAGCTTAGCAACAGGGAACAACTATGGCTACACCTTC. Its protein is CASSLATGNNYGYTF.